Presented here are 14 T cell receptor beta chains from one specimen sequenced in a study of blood T cells in healthy people across ages. PCR was performed a second time for about 7 to 11 cycles using a sample-barcoded 5' primer and a J-beta primer mix. TCRdb re-called the 5' RACE reads with MiXCR, one entry per CDR3 protein. The table includes some 710,000 distinct CDR3 sequences, about 46% detected once. Input material: blood. These receptors all come from an elderly man in good health.

This chain links TRBV5-5 with TRBJ2-7; 9 bases are a match to TRBD1. The junction had 11 bases not matched to a gene; V was cut back by 1 base and J by 0 bases. CDR3 length equals 18 residues. CDR1 SGHKS and CDR2 YYEKEE come from the germline V gene (reference sequence). CDR3 sequence (DNA): TGTGCCAGCAGCTTGAAATTTAGGGACAGGGTCGTCTCCTACGAGCAGTACTTC. Amino acids: CASSLKFRDRVVSYEQYF.

The chain combines TRBV20-1 with TRBJ2-7, with D unclear. Germline CDR1 and CDR2: DFQATT and SNEGSKA (reference sequence). The CDR3 totals 11 residues. Trimming shortened V by 4 bases and J by 5 bases, and 9 bases separated the two germline ends. The CDR3, as DNA: TGCAGTGCTAACGGCCCTCACGAGCAGTACTTC. This codes for CSANGPHEQYF.

The chain recombines TRBV10-3 with TRBJ2-3; D unclear. The V gene lost 2 bases and the J gene lost 4 bases, with 7 bases spanning the gap. Germline CDR1 is ENHRY and CDR2 is SYGVKD. This CDR3 has 13 amino acids. Here the CDR3 DNA reads TGTGCCATCAGTGAGAGGGCCTCAGATACGCAGTATTTT. Amino acids: CAISERASDTQYF.

This clonotype was recorded many times. The chain recombines TRBV7-3 with TRBJ2-1; the D gene is possibly TRBD2 (5 bases). The CDR3 loop spans 15 amino acids. Germline CDR1 is SGHTA and CDR2 is FQGTGA. V was shortened by 2 bases and J by 0 bases, with 8 bases between the two germline ends. CDR3 bases: TGTGCCAGCAGCTTAGACGGGAACTCCTACAATGAGCAGTTCTTC. Translated: CASSLDGNSYNEQFF.

This clonotype appeared a few times. This sequence joins TRBV27 and TRBJ2-4; TRBD1 is a possible D gene (6 bases). Gene TRBJ2-7 matches the end of the DNA better, so the J call may be wrong. The germline V gene has CDR1 MNHEY and CDR2 SMNVEV (reference sequence). The CDR3 runs to 15 residues. The CDR3 DNA reads TGTGCCAGCAGTTCGCCTCGGGGCAGGGACAACGAGCAGTACTTC. Translation gives CASSSPRGRDNEQYF.

This clonotype has a count of ten or more. The V call is TRBV12-3 or TRBV12-4, the J call TRBJ2-1; D not resolved. The CDR3 spans 12 residues. V lost 6 bases, J lost 10 bases, and 13 bases lay in between. CDR3 region: CASRVTAGEQFF. CDR3 coding DNA: TGTGCCAGCAGGGTGACTGCCGGGGAGCAGTTCTTC.

Comments on this clonotype: With a much larger clone just one base away, this may be a read error. The chain couples TRBV11-2 to TRBJ2-7; no firm D call. Near its end, the DNA agrees better with TRBJ2-5, so the J call may be wrong. The CDR3 runs 14 residues. Germline CDR1 SGHAT, CDR2 FQNNGV. CDR3 coding DNA: TGTGCCAGCAGCGTAGGCTTTCAGAGAGAGACCCAGTACTTC. Protein product: CASSVGFQRETQYF.

This clonotype was picked up a small number of times. The gene calls are TRBV5-1 and TRBJ1-1; a weak D match, TRBD1 (6 bases). Germline loops: CDR1 SGHRS, CDR2 YFSETQ. The CDR3 has 12 amino acids. The V and J ends lost 4 bases and 8 bases respectively, with 12 bases between them. CDR3 DNA sequence: TGCGCCAGCAGCCCTGAGACAGGAGAAGCTTTCTTT. Encoded protein: CASSPETGEAFF.

The chain couples TRBV20-1 to TRBJ2-3; 8 positions agree with TRBD2. Germline values: CDR1 DFQATT, CDR2 SNEGSKA (reference sequence). The V segment lost 6 bases and the J segment 3 bases; nucleotides outside the gene matches: 8. This CDR3 contains 14 residues. CDR3 residues: CSAGERGITDTQYF. DNA of the CDR3: TGCAGTGCGGGCGAGCGGGGGATAACAGATACGCAGTATTTT.

This clonotype was recorded a few times. The V and J genes are TRBV5-1 and TRBJ2-3; 7 bases are a match to TRBD1. The CDR3 length is 13 residues. The V and J ends lost 2 bases and 5 bases, in that order; junction bases with no gene match: 2. Germline V gene sequence: CDR1 SGHRS, CDR2 YFSETQ. The CDR3 sequence is CASSLNRGDTQYF. For the CDR3, the DNA is TGCGCCAGCAGCTTAAACAGGGGAGATACGCAGTATTTT.

The genes are TRBV6-1 and TRBJ2-1; a weak D match, TRBD2 (5 bases). The CDR3 is 15 residues long. Per germline, CDR1 MNHNS and CDR2 SASEGT. The V gene lost 1 base and the J gene lost 5 bases, with 12 bases spanning the gap. CDR3 region: CASSEGAGSHNEQFF. CDR3 DNA sequence: TGTGCCAGCAGTGAAGGTGCGGGTTCCCACAATGAGCAGTTCTTC.

This clonotype was observed a handful of times. CDR3 bases: TGTGCCAGCAGCCAAGTTTGGGGTAGTGGGGCCAACGTCCTGACTTTC. Protein sequence: CASSQVWGSGANVLTF. This chain connects TRBV3-1 to TRBJ2-6; no reliable D call. This CDR3 region has 16 residues. The V gene's germline CDR1 is LGHDT and CDR2 YNNKEL (reference sequence). V was cut by 1 base and J by 3 bases, with 10 bases left in between.

This clonotype has more than one count but fewer than ten. The rearrangement uses TRBV7-2 and TRBJ2-4, with D uncertain. This CDR3 spans 14 amino acids. Looked up from germline, CDR1 is SGHTA and CDR2 is FQGNSA. Trimming removed 8 bases at V and 0 bases at J, with 11 bases between. CDR3 loop: CASVGGLAKNIQYF. The CDR3 nucleotides are TGTGCCAGCGTCGGCGGCTTAGCCAAAAACATTCAGTACTTC.

This clonotype has a handful of counts. The rearrangement links TRBV25-1 to TRBJ2-3; D is undetermined. Trimming pared 7 bases from V and 7 bases from J, leaving 9 bases between. The CDR3 has 11 amino acids. The germline CDR1 and CDR2 sequences are MGHDK and SYGVNS. As DNA, the CDR3 is TGTGCCAGCAATTATGCAAATACGCAGTATTTT. Encoded protein: CASNYANTQYF.